The 2 T cell receptor beta chains below all came from one sample that was sequenced in a study of breast tumors, draining lymph nodes, adjacent tissues. TCRdb itself ran the multiplex PCR reads through MiXCR, one entry per CDR3 protein. The data contain roughly 13,000 distinct CDR3 sequences, around 58% of them singletons. Input material: tumor-adjacent breast tissue. The receptors derive from a female donor with breast cancer. Some clones in this sample may be carry-over from other donors' samples.

The chain uses TRBV7-9 and TRBJ1-2; D remains ambiguous. V lost 1 base and J lost 0, with 6 bases in between. Germline lookup yields CDR1 SEHNR and CDR2 FQNEAQ (reference sequence). This CDR3 has 14 amino acids. DNA of the CDR3: TGTGCCAGCAGCTTAGGGGATGCTAACTATGGCTACACCTTC. This sequence encodes CASSLGDANYGYTF.

This clonotype was seen only a few times. The chain combines TRBV6-1 with TRBJ1-1; a possible D gene is TRBD1 (6 bases). In germline, CDR1 is MNHNS, CDR2 SASEGT. This CDR3 contains 12 residues. Trimming cost V 2 bases and J 5 bases, with 6 bases left between them. CDR3 region: CASSERGTEAFF. The CDR3 DNA follows: TGTGCCAGCAGTGAAAGGGGGACTGAAGCTTTCTTT.